This is a list of T cell receptor beta chains from one sample in a study of response to subunit inactivated influenza vaccine. Each CDR3 protein is one row after TCRdb ran MiXCR on the RT-PCR reads. Altogether 650,000 to 800,000 distinct CDR3 sequences are present, approximately 15% being singletons, with the ten largest covering 6% to 8%. Sample: PBMCs from blood, taken less than 15 days before vaccination. The receptors derive from a man aged 50-59 years who received an inactivated influenza vaccine. CDR3s leave out the opening cysteine and the closing phenylalanine or tryptophan. A D gene is named only where the DNA matches it firmly.

v_call: TRBV6-1; d_call: -; cdr3_aa: ASYRTGRDTEAF
v_call: TRBV6-2/TRBV6-3; d_call: TRBD1; cdr3_aa: ASRDPGTATGNTIY
v_call: TRBV4-3; d_call: TRBD2; cdr3_aa: ASSQDRGTSGWYNEQF
v_call: TRBV11-2; d_call: TRBD1; cdr3_aa: ASSPGTGGPYGTDTQY
v_call: TRBV20-1; d_call: -; cdr3_aa: SASGGHSYEQY
v_call: TRBV15; d_call: TRBD1; cdr3_aa: ATSRTGTANTGELF
v_call: TRBV20-1; d_call: TRBD2; cdr3_aa: SATGLAGGERSYEQY
v_call: TRBV12-3/TRBV12-4; d_call: -; cdr3_aa: ASSPPQGNEQF
v_call: TRBV7-2; d_call: -; cdr3_aa: ASSLDKGYT
v_call: TRBV7-6; d_call: -; cdr3_aa: ASSLEPALKFAGKLF
v_call: TRBV5-1; d_call: TRBD2; cdr3_aa: ASSLSSGSQFEQF
v_call: TRBV3-1; d_call: -; cdr3_aa: ASSQDDNADTQY
v_call: TRBV7-9; d_call: -; cdr3_aa: ASIDRAPGSPLH
v_call: TRBV7-2; d_call: -; cdr3_aa: ASSLAFAGPRETQY
v_call: TRBV7-6; d_call: -; cdr3_aa: ASSSGLDETQY
v_call: TRBV5-1; d_call: -; cdr3_aa: ASQTQDGTGELF
v_call: TRBV7-2; d_call: TRBD2; cdr3_aa: ASSLFVAGAYEQY
v_call: TRBV2; d_call: -; cdr3_aa: ASKPDSYNEQF
v_call: TRBV28; d_call: -; cdr3_aa: ASTKGFYSPLH
v_call: TRBV3-1; d_call: TRBD1; cdr3_aa: ASSPKSRAGGPWETQY
v_call: TRBV19; d_call: -; cdr3_aa: ASSISGETEAF
v_call: TRBV29-1; d_call: -; cdr3_aa: SVGTDKNIQY
v_call: TRBV12-3/TRBV12-4; d_call: -; cdr3_aa: ASSESGARTDTQY
v_call: TRBV7-8; d_call: -; cdr3_aa: ASSFVQGEQY
v_call: TRBV4-3; d_call: TRBD2; cdr3_aa: ASSQRLAVSYNEQF
v_call: TRBV4-2; d_call: TRBD2; cdr3_aa: ASSTTGGGVQY
v_call: TRBV15; d_call: TRBD2; cdr3_aa: ATSRDVTGGLTGELF
v_call: TRBV28; d_call: TRBD2; cdr3_aa: ASSRSSGSGEQY
v_call: TRBV30; d_call: -; cdr3_aa: AWSVHGDLFFGYT
v_call: TRBV7-9; d_call: -; cdr3_aa: ASSETLGGRT
v_call: TRBV6-5; d_call: -; cdr3_aa: ASSYGGAGQPQH
v_call: TRBV5-1; d_call: -; cdr3_aa: ASSLSGTHNQPQH
v_call: TRBV6-2/TRBV6-3; d_call: -; cdr3_aa: ASSYSRRTNEQF
v_call: TRBV7-2; d_call: TRBD1; cdr3_aa: ASKKDRLSYEQY
v_call: TRBV7-2; d_call: -; cdr3_aa: ASSLWSGYEQY
v_call: TRBV20-1; d_call: TRBD1; cdr3_aa: LGTGKYEQY
v_call: TRBV10-3; d_call: -; cdr3_aa: AISPDPNTGELF
v_call: TRBV28; d_call: TRBD1; cdr3_aa: ASRAGTEGTQY
v_call: TRBV20-1; d_call: -; cdr3_aa: SAKRADTQY
v_call: TRBV3-1; d_call: -; cdr3_aa: ASSHRVAPQETQY